This T cell receptor beta chain was obtained from a study of blood T cell repertoires in COVID-19. For the study at large: Acute and convalescent COVID-19 specimens originated in the United States, Italy and Spain. Sources were T cells, B-cell-depleted T cells, or PBMCs; the material itself was cDNA or gDNA.

CDR1 is SEHNR and CDR2 is FQNEAQ in the germline V gene (reference sequence). The CDR3 is 13 residues long. V shed 5 bases and J shed 2 bases, with 9 bases lying between them. Clinical history reported by participants formed the basis on which cohorts were assigned. In the authors' methods: Amplification with reference gene primers provided the estimates of nucleated cell counts. Some clones are missing from TCRdb's copy, which holds only in-frame ones; the method was immunoSEQ multiplex PCR. The V and J calls and clone size come from that table; D and trimming were worked out from the DNA. The sample has 350,000 to 400,000 clones; roughly nine tenths are singletons.

The chain has TRBV7-9 and TRBJ1-1, with D tentatively TRBD1 (6 bases). The material sequenced was PBMCs or T cells enriched from blood (not recorded which). The receptor was derived from a middle-aged woman who had been exposed to COVID-19. The CDR3 is CASSPGQNTEAFF. The CDR3 DNA is TGTGCCAGCAGCCCGGGACAAAACACTGAAGCTTTCTTT.